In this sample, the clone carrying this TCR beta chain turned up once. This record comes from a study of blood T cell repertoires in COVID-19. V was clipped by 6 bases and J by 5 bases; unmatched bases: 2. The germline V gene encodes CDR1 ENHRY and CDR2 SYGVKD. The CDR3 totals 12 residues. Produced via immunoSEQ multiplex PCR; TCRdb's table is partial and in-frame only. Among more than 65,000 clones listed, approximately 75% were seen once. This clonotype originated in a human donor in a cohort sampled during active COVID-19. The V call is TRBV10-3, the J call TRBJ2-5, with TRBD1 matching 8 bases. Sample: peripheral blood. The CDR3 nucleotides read TGTGCCATCAGAGACAGGGGCGAGACCCAGTACTTC. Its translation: CAIRDRGETQYF.